This TCR beta chain originates from a study of blood T cell repertoires in COVID-19. Study as a whole: Sites in the United States, Italy and Spain provided acute and convalescent COVID-19 samples.

Generated by immunoSEQ multiplex PCR, the TCRdb table keeps only in-frame clones and is missing some. Here the sample spans 50,000 or so clones, around 90% being singletons. The material sequenced was peripheral blood. The TCR originated in a man in his fifties with active COVID-19.

The DNA of the CDR3 is TGTGCCAGCAGCGCCGTAGGGACAGGTCATCAGCCCCAGCATTTT. This codes for CASSAVGTGHQPQHF. The chain has TRBV6-5 and TRBJ1-5; 8 nucleotides agree with TRBD1. The length of the CDR3 is 15 residues. V shed 6 bases, J shed 5 bases, and the junction held 9 bases outside the gene matches. Germline V CDR1 and CDR2: MNHEY, SVGAGI.